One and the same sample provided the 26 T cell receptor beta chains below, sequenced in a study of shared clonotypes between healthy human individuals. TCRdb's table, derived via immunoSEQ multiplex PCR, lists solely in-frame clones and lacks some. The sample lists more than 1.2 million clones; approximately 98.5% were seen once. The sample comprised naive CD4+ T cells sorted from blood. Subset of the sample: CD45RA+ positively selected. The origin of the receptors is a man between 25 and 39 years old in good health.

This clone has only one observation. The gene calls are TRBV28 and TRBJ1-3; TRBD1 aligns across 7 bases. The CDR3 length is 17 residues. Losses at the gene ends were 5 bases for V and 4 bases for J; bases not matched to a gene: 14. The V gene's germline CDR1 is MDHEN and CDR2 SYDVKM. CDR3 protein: CASSMGPDRVLGNTIYF. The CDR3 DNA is TGTGCCAGCAGTATGGGGCCTGACAGGGTCTTAGGAAACACCATATATTTT. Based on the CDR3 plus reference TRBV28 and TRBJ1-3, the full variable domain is DVKVTQSSRYLVKRTGEKVFLECVQDMDHENMFWYRQDPGLGLRLIYFSYDVKMKEKGDIPEGYSVSREKKERFSLILESASTNQTSMYLCASSMGPDRVLGNTIYFGEGSWLTVV.

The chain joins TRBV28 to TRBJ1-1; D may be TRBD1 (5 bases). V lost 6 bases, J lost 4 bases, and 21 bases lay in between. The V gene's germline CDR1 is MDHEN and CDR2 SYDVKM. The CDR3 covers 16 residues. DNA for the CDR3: TGTGCCAGCAGCCCCTTGGGATCGGGGGGGGTCACTGAAGCTTTCTTT. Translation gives CASSPLGSGGVTEAFF.

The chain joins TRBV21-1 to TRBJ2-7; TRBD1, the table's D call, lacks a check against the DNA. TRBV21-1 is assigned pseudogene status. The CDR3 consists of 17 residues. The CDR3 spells CASSKLFGTGGVGEQYF. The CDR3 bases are TGTGCCAGCAGCAAACTATTTGGGACAGGGGGAGTGGGCGAGCAGTACTTC.

The CDR3 loop is CASSSPGGSGTNEQFF. CDR3 DNA: TGCGCCAGCAGCTCGCCCGGGGGCTCGGGGACGAATGAGCAGTTCTTC. The J gene is TRBJ2-1, the V gene TRBV5-1; D may correspond to TRBD1 or TRBD2 (6 bases each). V gave up 3 bases and J gave up 7 bases, with 20 bases separating them. CDR1 and CDR2 (germline): SGHRS, YFSETQ. The CDR3 spans 16 residues.

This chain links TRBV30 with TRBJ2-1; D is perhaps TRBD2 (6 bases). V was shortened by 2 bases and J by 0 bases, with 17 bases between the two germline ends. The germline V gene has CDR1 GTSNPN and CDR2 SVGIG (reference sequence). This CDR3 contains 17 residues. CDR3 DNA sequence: TGTGCCTGGAGTCCCTGGGGCGGGACGAGCTCCTACAATGAGCAGTTCTTC. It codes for CAWSPWGGTSSYNEQFF.

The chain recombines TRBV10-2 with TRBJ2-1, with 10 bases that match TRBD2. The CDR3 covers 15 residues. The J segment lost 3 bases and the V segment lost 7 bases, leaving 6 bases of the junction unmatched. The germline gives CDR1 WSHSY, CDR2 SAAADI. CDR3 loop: CASNGLAVSYNEQFF. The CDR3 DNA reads TGCGCCAGCAATGGACTAGCGGTTAGCTACAATGAGCAGTTCTTC.

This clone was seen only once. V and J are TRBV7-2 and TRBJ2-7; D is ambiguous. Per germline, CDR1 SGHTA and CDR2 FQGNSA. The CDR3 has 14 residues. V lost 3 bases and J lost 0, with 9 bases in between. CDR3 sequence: CASSLRASSYEQYF. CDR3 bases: TGTGCCAGCAGCTTGAGAGCTAGCTCCTACGAGCAGTACTTC.

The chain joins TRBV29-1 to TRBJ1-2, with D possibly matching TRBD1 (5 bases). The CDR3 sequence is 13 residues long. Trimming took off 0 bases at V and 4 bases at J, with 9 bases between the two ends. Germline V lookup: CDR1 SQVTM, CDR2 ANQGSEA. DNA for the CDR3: TGCAGCGTTGAAGATCATGGGGGCTATGGCTACACCTTC. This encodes CSVEDHGGYGYTF.

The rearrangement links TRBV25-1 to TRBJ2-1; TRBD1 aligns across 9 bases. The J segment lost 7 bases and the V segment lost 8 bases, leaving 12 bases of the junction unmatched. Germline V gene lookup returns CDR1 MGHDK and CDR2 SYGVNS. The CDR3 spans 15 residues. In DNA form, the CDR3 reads TGTGCCAGCCCTCTTACGGGACAGGGTCGGAATGAGCAGTTCTTC. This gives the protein CASPLTGQGRNEQFF.

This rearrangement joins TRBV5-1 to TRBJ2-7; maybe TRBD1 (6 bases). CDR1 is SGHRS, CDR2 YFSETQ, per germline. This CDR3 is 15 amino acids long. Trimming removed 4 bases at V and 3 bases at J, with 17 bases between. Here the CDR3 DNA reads TGCGCCAGCAGCGCTCAGGGGAATCGTGACTACGAGCAGTACTTC. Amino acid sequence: CASSAQGNRDYEQYF.

CDR3 DNA sequence: TGTGCCAGCAGCGGACACACGGGTTTAGCTTTCTTT. Amino acid sequence: CASSGHTGLAFF. The chain carries TRBV6-4 and TRBJ1-1, with D tentatively TRBD1 (5 bases). The V end lost 6 bases, the J end lost 10 bases, and 15 bases lay between the germline ends. Germline V gene data show CDR1 as MRHNA and CDR2 as SNTAGT. CDR3 size: 12 residues.

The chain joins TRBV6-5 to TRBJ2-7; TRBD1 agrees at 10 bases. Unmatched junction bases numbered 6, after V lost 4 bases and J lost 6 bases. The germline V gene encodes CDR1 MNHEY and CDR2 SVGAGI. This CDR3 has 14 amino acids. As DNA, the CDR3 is TGTGCCAGCAGTTTACTCGGACAGGGGGGCGAGCAGTACTTC. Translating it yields CASSLLGQGGEQYF.

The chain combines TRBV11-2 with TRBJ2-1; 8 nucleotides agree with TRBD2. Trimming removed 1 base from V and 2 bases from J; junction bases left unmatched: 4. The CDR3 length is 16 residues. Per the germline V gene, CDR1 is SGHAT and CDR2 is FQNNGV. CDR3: CASSLGIAGPYNEQFF. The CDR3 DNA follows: TGTGCCAGCAGCTTAGGGATAGCGGGGCCCTACAATGAGCAGTTCTTC.

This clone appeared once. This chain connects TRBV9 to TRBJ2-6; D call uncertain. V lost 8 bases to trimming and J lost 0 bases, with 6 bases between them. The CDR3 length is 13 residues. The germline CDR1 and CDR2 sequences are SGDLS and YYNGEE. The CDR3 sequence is CASTDSGANVLTF. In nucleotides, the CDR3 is TGTGCCAGTACAGACTCTGGGGCCAACGTCCTGACTTTC.

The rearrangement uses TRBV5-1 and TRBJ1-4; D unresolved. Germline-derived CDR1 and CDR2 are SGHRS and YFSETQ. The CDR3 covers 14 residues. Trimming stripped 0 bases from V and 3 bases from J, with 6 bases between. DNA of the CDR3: TGCGCCAGCAGCTTGGACCTCGCTAATGAAAAACTGTTTTTT. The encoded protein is CASSLDLANEKLFF.

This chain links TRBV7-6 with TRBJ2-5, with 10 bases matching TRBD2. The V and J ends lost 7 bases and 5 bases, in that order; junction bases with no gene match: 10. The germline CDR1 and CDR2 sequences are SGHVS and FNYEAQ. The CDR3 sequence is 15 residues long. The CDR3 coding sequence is TGTGCCAGCACAGAAGCGGGAGGGCCCTCTGAGACCCAGTACTTC. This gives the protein CASTEAGGPSETQYF.

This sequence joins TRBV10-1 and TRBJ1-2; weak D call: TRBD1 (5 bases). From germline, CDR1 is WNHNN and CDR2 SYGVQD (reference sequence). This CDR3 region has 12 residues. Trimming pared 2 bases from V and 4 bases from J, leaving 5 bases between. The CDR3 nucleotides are TGCGCCAGCAGTGAGGGGGCCTATGGCTACACCTTC. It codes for CASSEGAYGYTF.

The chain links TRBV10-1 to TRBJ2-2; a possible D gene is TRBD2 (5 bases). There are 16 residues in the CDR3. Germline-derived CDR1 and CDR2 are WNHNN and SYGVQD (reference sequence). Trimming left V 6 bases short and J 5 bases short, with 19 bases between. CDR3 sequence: CASSPHGGSLTGELFF. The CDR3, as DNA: TGCGCCAGCAGCCCCCACGGTGGGAGCTTAACCGGGGAGCTGTTTTTT.

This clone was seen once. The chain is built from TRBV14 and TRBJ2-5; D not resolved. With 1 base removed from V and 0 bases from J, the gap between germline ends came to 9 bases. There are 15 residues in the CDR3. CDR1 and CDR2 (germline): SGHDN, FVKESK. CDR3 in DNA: TGTGCCAGCAGCCAAGCTAACTGGTACCAAGAGACCCAGTACTTC. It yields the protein CASSQANWYQETQYF.

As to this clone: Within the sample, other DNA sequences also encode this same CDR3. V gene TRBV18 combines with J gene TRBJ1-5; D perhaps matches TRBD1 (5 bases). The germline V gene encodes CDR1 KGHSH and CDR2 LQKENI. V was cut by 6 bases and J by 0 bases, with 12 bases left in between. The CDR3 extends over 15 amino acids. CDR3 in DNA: TGTGCCAGCTCGCCTAGGGGAGATAGCAATCAGCCCCAGCATTTT. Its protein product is CASSPRGDSNQPQHF.

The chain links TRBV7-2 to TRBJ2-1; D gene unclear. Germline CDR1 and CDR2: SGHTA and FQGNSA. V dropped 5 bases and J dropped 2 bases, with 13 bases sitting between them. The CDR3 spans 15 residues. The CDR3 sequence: CASSRAVGTYNEQFF. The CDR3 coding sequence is TGTGCCAGCAGCCGCGCAGTCGGAACCTACAATGAGCAGTTCTTC.

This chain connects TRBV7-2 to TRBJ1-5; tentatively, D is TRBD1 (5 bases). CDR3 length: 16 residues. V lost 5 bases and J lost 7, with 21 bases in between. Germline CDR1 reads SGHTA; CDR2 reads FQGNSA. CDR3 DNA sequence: TGTGCCAGCAGCGCTAATTCGGCAGGGAACGGACAGCCCCAGCATTTT. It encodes CASSANSAGNGQPQHF.

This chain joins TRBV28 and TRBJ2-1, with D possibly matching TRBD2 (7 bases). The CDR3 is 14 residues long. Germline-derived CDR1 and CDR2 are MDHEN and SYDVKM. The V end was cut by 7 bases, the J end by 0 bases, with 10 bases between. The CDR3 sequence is CASKGGSSYNEQFF. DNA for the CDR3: TGTGCCAGCAAGGGGGGGAGCTCCTACAATGAGCAGTTCTTC.

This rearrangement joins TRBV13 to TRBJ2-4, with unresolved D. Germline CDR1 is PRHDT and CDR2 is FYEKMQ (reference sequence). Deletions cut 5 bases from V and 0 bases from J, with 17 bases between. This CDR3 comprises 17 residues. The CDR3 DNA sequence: TGTGCCAGCAGCCCGCGTATTGAGGCGCTAGCCAAAAACATTCAGTACTTC. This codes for CASSPRIEALAKNIQYF.

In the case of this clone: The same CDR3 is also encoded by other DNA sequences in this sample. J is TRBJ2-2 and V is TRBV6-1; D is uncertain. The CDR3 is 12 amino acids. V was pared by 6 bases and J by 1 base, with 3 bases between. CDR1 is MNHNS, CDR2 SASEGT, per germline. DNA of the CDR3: TGTGCCAGCAGCCTGAACACCGGGGAGCTGTTTTTT. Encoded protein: CASSLNTGELFF.

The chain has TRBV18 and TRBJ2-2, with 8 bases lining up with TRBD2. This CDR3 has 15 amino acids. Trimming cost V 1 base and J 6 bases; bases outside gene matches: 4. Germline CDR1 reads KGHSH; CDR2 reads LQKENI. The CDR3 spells CASSPRAGAAGELFF. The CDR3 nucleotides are TGTGCCAGCTCACCACGAGCGGGAGCGGCCGGGGAGCTGTTTTTT.